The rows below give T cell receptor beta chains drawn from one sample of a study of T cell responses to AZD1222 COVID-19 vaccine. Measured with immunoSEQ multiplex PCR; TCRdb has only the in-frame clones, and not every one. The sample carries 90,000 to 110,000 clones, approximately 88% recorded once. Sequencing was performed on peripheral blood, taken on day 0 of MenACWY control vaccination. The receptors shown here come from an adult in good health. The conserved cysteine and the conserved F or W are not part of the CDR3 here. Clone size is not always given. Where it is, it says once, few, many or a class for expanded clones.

CDR3aa: ASQSQGMGTEAF
v_gene: TRBV28
abundance: -

CDR3aa: AWSVPGVGGYT
v_gene: TRBV30
abundance: -

CDR3aa: ASTRRGHNEKLF
v_gene: TRBV11-1
abundance: -

CDR3aa: ASSPDRGPGNTIY
v_gene: TRBV6-5
abundance: many

CDR3aa: ASSRIKDRGLRSYNSPLH
v_gene: TRBV4-3
abundance: -

CDR3aa: ASSLLSGQGPGGNSPLH
v_gene: TRBV27
abundance: -

CDR3aa: ASSQPGPGYEQF
v_gene: TRBV5-5
abundance: -

CDR3aa: ASTLQRNHNEQF
v_gene: TRBV28
abundance: once

CDR3aa: ASSAGSYGYT
v_gene: TRBV9
abundance: few

CDR3aa: ASRMTGSSNQPQH
v_gene: TRBV6-5
abundance: -

CDR3aa: ASSPDVFGLSEQY
v_gene: TRBV5-4
abundance: -

CDR3aa: ASSYSPSFSNQPQH
v_gene: TRBV6-6
abundance: once

CDR3aa: SASSGGGETQY
v_gene: TRBV20-1
abundance: -

CDR3aa: ASRTHLKLGYEQY
v_gene: TRBV12-5
abundance: -

CDR3aa: ASSYRYEQY
v_gene: TRBV6-5
abundance: -

CDR3aa: ASSTGGYEQY
v_gene: TRBV21-1
abundance: -

CDR3aa: ASSSANSGNTIY
v_gene: TRBV6-5
abundance: -

CDR3aa: ASSHLIEGSNTEAF
v_gene: TRBV19
abundance: once

CDR3aa: ASTTRLDGQETQY
v_gene: TRBV2
abundance: -

CDR3aa: ASSYGGPTNEKLF
v_gene: TRBV2
abundance: -

CDR3aa: ASSSKGRFPDTQY
v_gene: TRBV7-9
abundance: -

CDR3aa: ASSASTGRLPDEQF
v_gene: TRBV6-4
abundance: -

CDR3aa: ASTYNEQF
v_gene: TRBV5-4
abundance: -